The 18 T cell receptor beta chains presented below share a single source sample, sequenced in a study of shared clonotypes between healthy human individuals. Method: immunoSEQ multiplex PCR; TCRdb's copy keeps in-frame clones and lacks some. The sample consists of around 1.9 million clones, 80% to 95% of them appearing once. Terminally differentiated effector memory CD45RA+ cells were left out of the naive CD8 fraction, which was CD45RO-negative and positively selected for CCR7. The source material was naive CD8+ T cells from PBMCs. Source of these receptors: a man aged 18 to 29 in good health. Some clones in this sample may be carry-over from other donors' samples.

The chain combines TRBV19 with TRBJ2-7; D might be TRBD2 (6 bases). V gave up 5 bases and J gave up 2 bases, with 13 bases separating them. The CDR3 length is 14 residues. Looked up from germline, CDR1 is LNHDA and CDR2 is SQIVND (reference sequence). The CDR3: CASSFGGSTYEQYF. DNA of the CDR3: TGTGCCAGTAGTTTTGGGGGGAGCACCTACGAGCAGTACTTC.

This chain joins TRBV27 and TRBJ1-2, with D possibly matching TRBD1 (6 bases). CDR1 MNHEY and CDR2 SMNVEV come from the germline V gene (reference sequence). The CDR3 consists of 14 residues. V was cut by 2 bases and J by 8 bases, with 15 bases left in between. The CDR3 loop reads CASSLEGGADGYTF. CDR3 bases: TGTGCCAGCAGTTTAGAGGGGGGGGCTGACGGCTACACCTTC.

This chain links TRBV7-8 with TRBJ2-2, with D perhaps assigned TRBD1 or TRBD2 (5 bases each). V lost 5 bases and J lost 4, with 11 bases in between. This CDR3 spans 14 amino acids. Germline-derived CDR1 and CDR2 are SGHVS and FQNEAQ. The CDR3 region is CASSLLGGTGELFF. The CDR3 DNA reads as TGTGCCAGCAGCCTCCTTGGGGGCACCGGGGAGCTGTTTTTT.

This rearrangement joins TRBV11-3 to TRBJ2-3; D might be TRBD2 (6 bases). The germline CDR1 and CDR2 sequences are SGHNT and YENEEA. The CDR3 length is 15 residues. V lost 1 base, J lost 1 base, and 9 bases lay in between. For the CDR3, the DNA is TGTGCCAGCAGCTTAGGGGCTAGCGGCACAGATACGCAGTATTTT. This gives the protein CASSLGASGTDTQYF.

The chain uses TRBV6-5 and TRBJ2-3; a weak D match, TRBD1 (6 bases). The CDR3 is 14 amino acids. V dropped 2 bases and J dropped 4 bases, with 10 bases sitting between them. In germline, CDR1 is MNHEY, CDR2 SVGAGI. CDR3 in amino acids: CASSYTGWADTQYF. The CDR3 DNA follows: TGTGCCAGCAGTTACACAGGGTGGGCAGATACGCAGTATTTT.

Worth noting for this clone: The sample holds other DNA sequences that translate to the same CDR3. This sequence joins TRBV19 and TRBJ2-3; D gene uncertain. This CDR3 spans 13 amino acids. With 4 bases removed from V and 6 bases from J, the gap between germline ends came to 11 bases. Germline CDR1 is LNHDA and CDR2 is SQIVND (reference sequence). CDR3 bases: TGTGCCAGTAGTACTCGCCTCAGGGATACGCAGTATTTT. Translated: CASSTRLRDTQYF.

V gene TRBV28 combines with J gene TRBJ1-4; maybe TRBD1 (5 bases). The germline V gene encodes CDR1 MDHEN and CDR2 SYDVKM. The CDR3 spans 14 residues. With 4 bases removed from V and 5 bases from J, the gap between germline ends came to 11 bases. In nucleotides, the CDR3 is TGTGCCAGCAGTTCAAGTAGGACAAATGAAAAACTGTTTTTT. This gives the protein CASSSSRTNEKLFF. Variable domain in full (rest from reference TRBV28 and TRBJ1-4): DVKVTQSSRYLVKRTGEKVFLECVQDMDHENMFWYRQDPGLGLRLIYFSYDVKMKEKGDIPEGYSVSREKKERFSLILESASTNQTSMYLCASSSSRTNEKLFFGSGTQLSVL.

Of note for this clone: Distinct nucleotide sequences in the sample also encode this CDR3. The rearrangement joins TRBV9 to TRBJ2-7; 8 positions agree with TRBD2. CDR1 and CDR2 (germline): SGDLS, YYNGEE. The length of the CDR3 is 15 residues. With 5 bases clipped from V and 4 bases from J, the junction kept 11 bases outside the gene matches. This CDR3 reads CASSASGTSGYEQYF. The CDR3 bases are TGTGCCAGCAGTGCTTCTGGGACTAGTGGGTACGAGCAGTACTTC.

The J gene is TRBJ1-4, the V gene TRBV4-3; the D gene is possibly TRBD1 (5 bases). Trimming stripped 0 bases from V and 4 bases from J, with 12 bases between. This CDR3 is 16 amino acids long. Germline V CDR1 and CDR2: LGHNA, YSLEER. CDR3 in amino acids: CASSQDLGVLNEKLFF. CDR3 sequence (DNA): TGCGCCAGCAGCCAAGATTTGGGGGTCCTTAATGAAAAACTGTTTTTT.

CDR3: CASSPPGLAGVVYEQFF. DNA of the CDR3: TGTGCCAGCTCACCACCGGGACTAGCGGGAGTAGTCTATGAGCAGTTCTTC. The chain joins TRBV18 to TRBJ2-1; TRBD2 aligns across 14 bases. The CDR3 runs to 17 residues. The V gene end was trimmed by 0 bases and the J gene end by 8 bases; junction bases not matched to a gene: 6. Germline values: CDR1 KGHSH, CDR2 LQKENI.

In the case of this clone: Other nucleotide sequences from this sample produce the same CDR3. The rearrangement uses TRBV6-6 and TRBJ2-3; D remains ambiguous. The length of the CDR3 is 15 residues. Between the trimmed V and J ends, which lost 0 bases and 2 bases, there was a span of 9 bases. Looked up from germline, CDR1 is MNHNY and CDR2 is SVGAGI (reference sequence). Here the CDR3 reads CASSYSTGSTDTQYF. For the CDR3, the DNA is TGTGCCAGCAGTTACTCGACCGGGTCCACAGATACGCAGTATTTT.

DNA for the CDR3: TGTGCCAGCAGTTACCTGGCTATCTACGAGCAGTACTTC. Translating gives CASSYLAIYEQYF. The chain carries TRBV6-5 and TRBJ2-7; D gene unclear. The CDR3 length is 13 residues. The V gene lost 2 bases and the J gene lost 3 bases, with 8 bases spanning the gap. The germline V gene encodes CDR1 MNHEY and CDR2 SVGAGI.

V usage is TRBV7-9 and J usage is TRBJ2-5; D possibly corresponds to TRBD2 (6 bases). This CDR3 has 16 residues. Germline-derived CDR1 and CDR2 are SEHNR and FQNEAQ (reference sequence). Trimming took off 4 bases at V and 1 base at J, with 16 bases between the two ends. The chain's CDR3 is CASSSLGVAVQETQYF. The CDR3 bases are TGTGCCAGCAGCTCCCTGGGAGTAGCGGTCCAAGAGACCCAGTACTTC.

This chain joins TRBV5-1 and TRBJ2-7, with 9 bases aligning to TRBD1. J was trimmed by 6 bases and V by 4 bases; bases with no gene match: 8. Germline V lookup: CDR1 SGHRS, CDR2 YFSETQ. The CDR3 covers 14 residues. The CDR3 nucleotides read TGCGCCAGCAGCCCGGGACAGGGTAGGCTCGAGCAGTACTTC. This translates into CASSPGQGRLEQYF.

This clone was detected once. The V call is TRBV10-1, the J call TRBJ1-4; possibly TRBD1 for D (5 bases). Germline CDR1 reads WNHNN; CDR2 reads SYGVQD (reference sequence). This CDR3 contains 14 residues. Trimming removed 3 bases from V and 3 bases from J, with 8 bases in between. Here the CDR3 DNA reads TGCGCCAGCAGTGATGGGGGAGCTAATGAAAAACTGTTTTTT. Protein: CASSDGGANEKLFF.

The chain uses TRBV7-9 and TRBJ2-7; D uncertain. The V gene lost 3 bases and the J gene lost 3 bases, with 3 bases spanning the gap. The CDR3 consists of 11 residues. The germline V gene has CDR1 SEHNR and CDR2 FQNEAQ (reference sequence). The CDR3: CASSFVYEQYF. DNA of the CDR3: TGTGCCAGCAGCTTCGTCTACGAGCAGTACTTC.

This chain connects TRBV9 to TRBJ2-6; no definite D call. V lost 0 bases, J lost 0 bases, and 19 bases lay in between. Germline CDR1 and CDR2: SGDLS and YYNGEE. The CDR3 runs to 20 residues. For the CDR3, the DNA is TGTGCCAGCAGCGTAGCTCGGGTTCCGAGACCGGTCTCTGGGGCCAACGTCCTGACTTTC. Protein: CASSVARVPRPVSGANVLTF. The variable domain in full, with the rest retrieved from reference TRBV9 and TRBJ2-6, is DSGVTQTPKHLITATGQRVTLRCSPRSGDLSVYWYQQSLDQGLQFLIQYYNGEERAKGNILERFSAQQFPDLHSELNLSSLELGDSALYFCASSVARVPRPVSGANVLTFGAGSRLTVL.

The chain joins TRBV11-2 to TRBJ2-1, with 12 bases that match TRBD2. The germline V gene encodes CDR1 SGHAT and CDR2 FQNNGV. This CDR3 contains 18 residues. J lost 8 bases, V lost 5 bases, and 16 bases had no gene match. The CDR3 protein is CASSLAGRSSGRAYEQFF. For the CDR3, the DNA is TGTGCCAGCAGCCTCGCCGGTCGTTCTAGCGGGAGGGCCTATGAGCAGTTCTTC.